The 32 T cell receptor beta chains below were found in one sample sequenced in a study of T cell responses to AZD1222 COVID-19 vaccine. Using immunoSEQ multiplex PCR, the repertoire was profiled, and TCRdb retains in-frame clones only, with some absent. Among roughly 200,000 clones listed, 80% to 95% were seen once. Sequences were derived from peripheral blood, sampled 28 days after the second AZD1222 dose. All receptors come from an adult who received the AZD1222 COVID-19 vaccine.

This chain joins TRBV27 and TRBJ2-7, with 7 bases fitting TRBD2. The CDR3 runs to 16 residues. The V segment lost 4 bases and the J segment 2 bases; nucleotides outside the gene matches: 11. Germline V gene sequence: CDR1 MNHEY, CDR2 SMNVEV (reference sequence). For the CDR3, the DNA is TGTGCCAGCAGTTCCCTGGGAGGGGCCGAGGCCTACGAGCAGTACTTC. Protein sequence: CASSSLGGAEAYEQYF.

The rearrangement joins TRBV6-1 to TRBJ2-7; D is ambiguous. Germline CDR1 reads MNHNS; CDR2 reads SASEGT. The CDR3 loop spans 16 amino acids. The germline V and J ends were trimmed by 0 bases and 3 bases, with 15 bases remaining between them. This CDR3 reads CASSEAHGRWNYEQYF. The DNA for the CDR3 is TGTGCCAGCAGTGAAGCTCACGGACGGTGGAACTACGAGCAGTACTTC.

The chain recombines TRBV28 with TRBJ2-1; a possible D gene is TRBD2 (6 bases). V lost 10 bases and J lost 0, with 19 bases in between. Germline CDR1 and CDR2: MDHEN and SYDVKM. The CDR3 has 16 amino acids. CDR3 in DNA: TGTGCCACCACCAGTAGGGCGGGACCCTCCTACAATGAGCAGTTCTTC. Its protein product is CATTSRAGPSYNEQFF.

The chain recombines TRBV19 with TRBJ2-6, with D uncertain. This CDR3 has 17 amino acids. V was shortened by 6 bases and J by 2 bases, with 17 bases between the two germline ends. Germline loops: CDR1 LNHDA, CDR2 SQIVND (reference sequence). CDR3 nucleotides: TGTGCCAGTAGATCGGTCGGCCTTATGACTGGGGCCAACGTCCTGACTTTC. As protein: CASRSVGLMTGANVLTF.

The chain joins TRBV7-8 to TRBJ1-1, with 10 bases fitting TRBD1. This CDR3 contains 18 residues. In germline, CDR1 is SGHVS, CDR2 FQNEAQ. V dropped 1 base and J dropped 1; count of bases not matched to a gene: 9. The CDR3 bases are TGTGCCAGCAGCTTAGGGGGACAGGGGACCCCCCCGAACACTGAAGCTTTCTTT. This translates into CASSLGGQGTPPNTEAFF.

The chain has TRBV19 and TRBJ2-1; 9 bases fit TRBD2. The CDR3 consists of 16 residues. Germline V gene data show CDR1 as LNHDA and CDR2 as SQIVND (reference sequence). Unmatched junction bases numbered 8, after V lost 5 bases and J lost 3 bases. CDR3 sequence reads: CASSPVAGDIYNEQFF. The CDR3 DNA reads TGTGCCAGTAGTCCGGTAGCGGGAGACATCTACAATGAGCAGTTCTTC.

This clone was seen once. The V gene is TRBV5-6, the J gene TRBJ1-2; 7 bases align to TRBD1. CDR3 length: 15 residues. V lost 4 bases, J lost 4 bases, and 10 bases stayed unmatched. From germline, CDR1 is SGHDT and CDR2 YYEEEE. DNA for the CDR3: TGTGCCAGCAGCCTAACCGGGACAGCGATCTATGGCTACACCTTC. Translating it yields CASSLTGTAIYGYTF.

The chain links TRBV4-1 to TRBJ1-2; 9 bases fit TRBD1. V was pared by 1 base and J by 1 base, with 4 bases of the junction left unmatched. The CDR3 has 16 amino acids. From germline, CDR1 is MGHRA and CDR2 YSYEKL. The chain's CDR3 is CASSQVRGQGNYGYTF. The CDR3 DNA reads TGCGCCAGCAGCCAAGTTCGGGGACAGGGTAACTATGGCTACACCTTC.

CDR3 sequence: CASSPRGEYGYTF. In DNA form, the CDR3 reads TGTGCCAGCAGCCCCCGCGGGGAATATGGCTACACCTTC. The V gene is TRBV9, the J gene TRBJ1-2, with D unclear. With 4 bases removed from V and 5 bases from J, the gap between germline ends came to 12 bases. The CDR3 consists of 13 residues. CDR1 SGDLS and CDR2 YYNGEE come from the germline V gene.

The chain uses TRBV15 and TRBJ2-1; TRBD1 or TRBD2 may be the D gene (5 bases each). The CDR3 length is 14 residues. Trimming removed 0 bases from V and 10 bases from J, with 13 bases in between. CDR1 and CDR2 (germline): LNHNV, YYDKDF (reference sequence). In DNA, the CDR3 is TGTGCCACCAGCAGAGATCGAGGGGATGAGGAGCAGTTCTTC. Protein sequence: CATSRDRGDEEQFF.

This chain joins TRBV6-5 and TRBJ1-3, with a possible D match to TRBD1 (6 bases). CDR1 and CDR2 (germline): MNHEY, SVGAGI. The V end was cut by 2 bases, the J end by 2 bases, with 10 bases between. The CDR3 has 15 residues. The CDR3 region has the DNA TGTGCCAGCAGTTACGACAGGCTAACTGGAAACACCATATATTTT. This codes for CASSYDRLTGNTIYF.

The genes are TRBV7-8 and TRBJ2-7; 7 bases line up with TRBD2. The CDR3 consists of 15 residues. With V trimmed by 3 bases and J by 2 bases, 7 bases remained unmatched. Germline CDR1 is SGHVS and CDR2 is FQNEAQ. CDR3 coding DNA: TGTGCCAGCAGCTTGATAGCTAGCGGTACCTACGAGCAGTACTTC. Encoded protein: CASSLIASGTYEQYF.

The chain's CDR3 is CASSPGGHEQYF. The CDR3 DNA reads as TGTGCCAGCAGCCCCGGGGGTCACGAGCAGTACTTC. The rearrangement joins TRBV9 to TRBJ2-7; tentative D call: TRBD2 (6 bases). Germline V CDR1 and CDR2: SGDLS, YYNGEE. Trimming removed 4 bases from V and 5 bases from J, with 10 bases in between. The CDR3 has 12 residues.

This chain joins TRBV5-1 and TRBJ1-1, with D possibly TRBD1 on 6 matching bases. The CDR3 loop spans 16 amino acids. CDR1 SGHRS and CDR2 YFSETQ come from the germline V gene. Trimming shortened V by 3 bases and J by 1 base, and 16 bases separated the two germline ends. The CDR3 coding sequence is TGCGCCAGCAGCTCGGTGGGGGGGACATCGAACACTGAAGCTTTCTTT. This sequence encodes CASSSVGGTSNTEAFF. The variable domain in full, completed from reference TRBV5-1 and TRBJ1-1, reads KAGVTQTPRYLIKTRGQQVTLSCSPISGHRSVSWYQQTPGQGLQFLFEYFSETQRNKGNFPGRFSGRQFSNSRSEMNVSTLELGDSALYLCASSSVGGTSNTEAFFGQGTRLTVV.

V is TRBV6-5 and J is TRBJ1-2; the D gene is possibly TRBD1 (5 bases). The V gene's germline CDR1 is MNHEY and CDR2 SVGAGI. V was cut by 6 bases and J by 6 bases, with 20 bases left in between. This CDR3 comprises 15 residues. The CDR3 reads CASSPAETPGDGYTF. The CDR3 coding sequence is TGTGCCAGCAGCCCGGCCGAGACACCGGGGGATGGCTACACCTTC.

The genes are TRBV6-6 and TRBJ1-6; unclear D gene. Trimming removed 6 bases from V and 10 bases from J, with 25 bases in between. Germline lookup yields CDR1 MNHNY and CDR2 SVGAGI (reference sequence). The CDR3 is 17 amino acids. The CDR3 coding sequence is TGTGCCAGCAGCCGAAATCCGCCGAGGGATGCGGGGTCACCCCTCCACTTT. Its protein product is CASSRNPPRDAGSPLHF.

J is TRBJ2-7 and V is TRBV7-2, with 7 bases that match TRBD2. Germline-derived CDR1 and CDR2 are SGHTA and FQGNSA. The V gene end was trimmed by 2 bases and the J gene end by 4 bases; junction bases not matched to a gene: 14. The CDR3 has 17 residues. The chain's CDR3 is CASSLRGGAGELYEQYF. The CDR3 nucleotides read TGTGCCAGCAGCTTACGCGGCGGCGCGGGAGAGTTATACGAGCAGTACTTC.

The chain uses TRBV11-3 and TRBJ2-5; the D gene could be TRBD1 or TRBD2 (6 bases each). Germline-derived CDR1 and CDR2 are SGHNT and YENEEA. This CDR3 is built from 19 residues. The V end lost 1 base, the J end lost 5 bases, and 26 bases lay between the germline ends. CDR3 protein: CASSLARRLGQGRMETQYF. Here the CDR3 DNA reads TGTGCCAGCAGCTTAGCCAGGAGGTTGGGGCAGGGGAGGATGGAGACCCAGTACTTC.

The chain joins TRBV6-5 to TRBJ1-6; no clear D gene. The germline CDR1 and CDR2 sequences are MNHEY and SVGAGI. Trimming took off 10 bases at V and 14 bases at J, with 24 bases between the two ends. The CDR3 length is 14 residues. The CDR3 region has the DNA TGTGCCATACACCCCGGACCCCCTGCTCTGGCCCTCCACTTT. Translating gives CAIHPGPPALALHF.

The chain links TRBV6-5 to TRBJ2-7; D perhaps matches TRBD2 (5 bases). The CDR3 is 13 amino acids. Trimming removed 8 bases at V and 7 bases at J, with 18 bases between. The germline V gene encodes CDR1 MNHEY and CDR2 SVGAGI. CDR3 in amino acids: CASLILGVQEQYF. For the CDR3, the DNA is TGTGCCAGCCTCATCCTGGGAGTTCAAGAGCAGTACTTC.

The rearrangement joins TRBV11-2 to TRBJ2-6; D gene unclear. CDR1 is SGHAT and CDR2 is FQNNGV in the germline V gene. V lost 3 bases and J lost 0, with 18 bases in between. This CDR3 is 19 amino acids long. Here the CDR3 DNA reads TGTGCCAGCAGCTTGTTTTTGGTGGCGGAGAGCTCTGGGGCCAACGTCCTGACTTTC. It specifies CASSLFLVAESSGANVLTF.

CDR3 protein: CASSWAQGNTEAFF. In DNA form, the CDR3 reads TGCGCCAGCAGCTGGGCACAGGGAAACACTGAAGCTTTCTTT. This chain joins TRBV5-1 and TRBJ1-1; a weak D match, TRBD1 (6 bases). CDR1 is SGHRS and CDR2 is YFSETQ in the germline V gene. This CDR3 comprises 14 residues. V dropped 3 bases and J dropped 2 bases, with 11 bases sitting between them.

This chain uses TRBV7-8 with TRBJ2-1; the D gene is possibly TRBD1 (6 bases). Trimming removed 5 bases at V and 7 bases at J, with 27 bases between. The CDR3 covers 18 residues. Looked up from germline, CDR1 is SGHVS and CDR2 is FQNEAQ. CDR3 protein: CASSTIRFNRGTMNEQFF. In DNA form, the CDR3 reads TGTGCCAGCAGCACGATTCGGTTCAATAGGGGGACCATGAATGAGCAGTTCTTC.

The gene calls are TRBV5-1 and TRBJ1-5, with a possible D match to TRBD1 (6 bases). Trimming shortened V by 2 bases and J by 6 bases, and 12 bases separated the two germline ends. CDR1 SGHRS and CDR2 YFSETQ come from the germline V gene. The length of the CDR3 is 14 residues. This CDR3 reads CASSLDGGAQPQHF. The CDR3, as DNA: TGCGCCAGCAGCTTAGACGGGGGGGCTCAGCCCCAGCATTTT.

This chain links TRBV6-5 with TRBJ2-3; D call uncertain. Germline-derived CDR1 and CDR2 are MNHEY and SVGAGI. This CDR3 comprises 12 residues. The V end lost 4 bases, the J end lost 5 bases, and 7 bases lay between the germline ends. The CDR3 nucleotides are TGTGCCAGCAGTTTTGGTTTAGATACGCAGTATTTT. It codes for CASSFGLDTQYF.

The rearrangement joins TRBV4-1 to TRBJ2-1; the D is unclear. V shed 7 bases and J shed 5 bases, with 12 bases lying between them. The germline V gene encodes CDR1 MGHRA and CDR2 YSYEKL. CDR3 length equals 13 residues. CDR3 residues: CASKSRTDNEQFF. The CDR3 DNA follows: TGCGCCAGCAAGAGTCGGACGGACAATGAGCAGTTCTTC.

The chain links TRBV27 to TRBJ2-5; D not certain. Germline-derived CDR1 and CDR2 are MNHEY and SMNVEV (reference sequence). The ends were cut back, 3 bases at V and 3 bases at J, with 2 bases in the middle. CDR3 size: 11 residues. CDR3 residues: CASSLEETQYF. As DNA, the CDR3 is TGTGCCAGCAGTTTGGAAGAGACCCAGTACTTC.

This chain connects TRBV12-3 or TRBV12-4 to TRBJ1-1; unclear D gene. The CDR3 has 12 amino acids. V was clipped by 7 bases and J by 6 bases, with 12 bases between them. CDR3 sequence: CASTQPPAEAFF. The CDR3 DNA sequence: TGTGCCAGCACCCAGCCCCCGGCTGAAGCTTTCTTT.

V gene TRBV14 combines with J gene TRBJ2-3; TRBD1 might be the D (6 bases). In germline, CDR1 is SGHDN, CDR2 FVKESK. The V end was cut by 4 bases, the J end by 2 bases, with 19 bases between. CDR3 length: 17 residues. CDR3 region: CASSRTVQGSPTDTQYF. For the CDR3, the DNA is TGTGCCAGCAGCCGAACTGTACAGGGTTCCCCCACAGATACGCAGTATTTT. Looking up the rest from reference TRBV14 and TRBJ2-3 gives the full variable domain: EAGVTQFPSHSVIEKGQTVTLRCDPISGHDNLYWYRRVMGKEIKFLLHFVKESKQDESGMPNNRFLAERTGGTYSTLKVQPAELEDSGVYFCASSRTVQGSPTDTQYFGPGTRLTVL.

The chain recombines TRBV5-4 with TRBJ2-2; TRBD2 matches at 14 bases. The CDR3 is 16 residues long. After removal of 0 bases from V and 6 bases from J, the junction contained 1 base not matched to a gene. Germline V gene data show CDR1 as SGHNT and CDR2 as YYREEE (reference sequence). CDR3 residues: CASSLGGLAGAGELFF. The CDR3, as DNA: TGTGCCAGCAGCTTGGGGGGACTAGCGGGGGCCGGGGAGCTGTTTTTT.

This chain joins TRBV11-3 and TRBJ2-7, with D perhaps TRBD2 (5 bases). CDR1 SGHNT and CDR2 YENEEA come from the germline V gene. The germline V and J ends were trimmed by 5 bases and 6 bases, with 11 bases remaining between them. The CDR3 covers 12 residues. The CDR3 DNA follows: TGTGCCAGCAGCAGAGGGTCAGGCGAGCAGTACTTC. Translation gives CASSRGSGEQYF.

V is TRBV28 and J is TRBJ1-2; D unresolved. Germline values: CDR1 MDHEN, CDR2 SYDVKM. V was shortened by 5 bases and J by 4 bases, with 17 bases between the two germline ends. The CDR3 consists of 15 residues. CDR3 sequence: CASSQWTSPPYGYTF. The CDR3 nucleotides are TGTGCCAGCAGTCAGTGGACTAGCCCCCCCTATGGCTACACCTTC.